Following are 11 T cell receptor beta chains from one sample sequenced in a study of identical twins. Via MiXCR, TCRdb re-called the 5' RACE reads, giving one row per CDR3 protein. The data show about 730,000 distinct CDR3 sequences, approximately 22% seen once. Another study also made use of these data, one on T cells expressing NK-cell markers.

Source material: PBMCs. The receptor source for this set is a woman younger than 30 in good health.

This clonotype has at least ten counts. This rearrangement joins TRBV20-1 to TRBJ2-1; TRBD2 agrees at 9 bases. The CDR3 runs 18 residues. The V gene end was trimmed by 5 bases and the J gene end by 4 bases; junction bases not matched to a gene: 18. Germline V gene sequence: CDR1 DFQATT, CDR2 SNEGSKA (reference sequence). The CDR3, as DNA: TGCAGTGCTCCTCACCTACCGTTTAGCGGGGGAACATACAATGAGCAGTTCTTC. This encodes CSAPHLPFSGGTYNEQFF.

In this sample, this clonotype turned up once. V usage is TRBV5-5 and J usage is TRBJ2-1, with no clear D. The germline V and J ends were trimmed by 0 bases and 2 bases, with 9 bases remaining between them. The germline V gene encodes CDR1 SGHKS and CDR2 YYEKEE (reference sequence). This CDR3 comprises 15 residues. CDR3 residues: CASSLEWLTYNEQFF. The CDR3, as DNA: TGTGCCAGCAGCTTGGAGTGGCTCACCTACAATGAGCAGTTCTTC. The variable domain in full, completed from reference TRBV5-5 and TRBJ2-1, reads DAGVTQSPTHLIKTRGQQVTLRCSPISGHKSVSWYQQVLGQGPQFIFQYYEKEERGRGNFPDRFSARQFPNYSSELNVNALLLGDSALYLCASSLEWLTYNEQFFGPGTRLTVL.

This clonotype has just a few counts. The chain couples TRBV7-8 to TRBJ2-5, with 10 nucleotides matching TRBD1. The CDR3 consists of 16 residues. V lost 6 bases, J lost 4 bases, and 11 bases stayed unmatched. Germline V lookup: CDR1 SGHVS, CDR2 FQNEAQ. Written as DNA, the CDR3 is TGTGCCAGCAGAACCATCGGGACAGGGGTGCTAGAGACCCAGTACTTC. Its protein product is CASRTIGTGVLETQYF.

The sample holds a few counts of this clonotype. The J gene is TRBJ2-3, the V gene TRBV9; D unresolved. V shed 2 bases and J shed 5 bases, with 9 bases lying between them. The CDR3 covers 13 residues. Germline CDR1 and CDR2: SGDLS and YYNGEE. The DNA of the CDR3 is TGTGCCAGCAGCGTCACCGTAGGAGATACGCAGTATTTT. Its translation is CASSVTVGDTQYF.

This clonotype was picked up a small number of times. The rearrangement links TRBV6-1 to TRBJ1-5; TRBD1 matches 10 bases. The CDR3 is 16 amino acids. Trimming took 8 bases from V and 0 from J; bases not matched to a gene: 7. CDR1 is MNHNS and CDR2 is SASEGT in the germline V gene. The CDR3 sequence: CASRDRGLYSNQPQHF. The DNA for the CDR3 is TGTGCCAGCCGGGACAGGGGCCTATATAGCAATCAGCCCCAGCATTTT.

The table lists this clonotype with a few counts. V is TRBV7-9 and J is TRBJ2-3, with no clear D. The germline V gene encodes CDR1 SEHNR and CDR2 FQNEAQ (reference sequence). V lost 8 bases and J 4 bases, leaving 22 bases between the germline ends. The CDR3 consists of 16 residues. For the CDR3, the DNA is TGTGCCAGCTCCCCCCTGGGCTCCAGCCGCGCAGATACGCAGTATTTT. This gives the protein CASSPLGSSRADTQYF.

The V gene is TRBV20-1, the J gene TRBJ1-2; tentatively, D is TRBD1 (6 bases). The CDR3 runs to 12 residues. V lost 5 bases to trimming and J lost 7 bases, with 14 bases between them. In germline, CDR1 is DFQATT, CDR2 SNEGSKA (reference sequence). The chain's CDR3 is CSASSRQAGYTF. For the CDR3, the DNA is TGCAGTGCTTCTTCACGACAGGCTGGCTACACCTTC.

The rearrangement joins TRBV7-8 to TRBJ1-3; D may be TRBD1 (6 bases). Germline lookup yields CDR1 SGHVS and CDR2 FQNEAQ. CDR3 size: 16 residues. Trimming stripped 5 bases from V and 4 bases from J, with 18 bases between. As DNA, the CDR3 is TGTGCCAGCAGCCCTAGGGGGGGGAGGCTCGGAAACACCATATATTTT. Protein product: CASSPRGGRLGNTIYF.

This clonotype was seen only a few times. The V call is TRBV20-1, the J call TRBJ2-5, with a tentative D call TRBD2 (7 bases). Trimming removed 8 bases from V and 5 bases from J, with 12 bases in between. The germline V gene encodes CDR1 DFQATT and CDR2 SNEGSKA (reference sequence). This CDR3 comprises 11 residues. CDR3 nucleotides: TGCAGTTGGGGGAGGGGGGAGACCCAGTACTTC. As protein: CSWGRGETQYF.

There are many counts of this clonotype. The CDR3 DNA is TGCAGCGTTGAAGACCTCGGTACGCAGTATTTT. Translated, it gives CSVEDLGTQYF. The V and J genes are TRBV29-1 and TRBJ2-3; D gene ambiguous. This CDR3 is built from 11 residues. Trimming left V 0 bases short and J 8 bases short, with 6 bases between. Germline CDR1 SQVTM, CDR2 ANQGSEA.

This clonotype showed up just a few times. J is TRBJ1-5 and V is TRBV4-3, with a weak D call TRBD1 (6 bases). This CDR3 contains 16 residues. CDR1 is LGHNA, CDR2 YSLEER, per germline. V was trimmed by 0 bases and J by 2 bases, leaving 11 bases between them. This chain's CDR3 is CASSQDGGLGNQPQHF. In DNA form, the CDR3 reads TGCGCCAGCAGCCAAGATGGGGGGCTTGGCAATCAGCCCCAGCATTTT.